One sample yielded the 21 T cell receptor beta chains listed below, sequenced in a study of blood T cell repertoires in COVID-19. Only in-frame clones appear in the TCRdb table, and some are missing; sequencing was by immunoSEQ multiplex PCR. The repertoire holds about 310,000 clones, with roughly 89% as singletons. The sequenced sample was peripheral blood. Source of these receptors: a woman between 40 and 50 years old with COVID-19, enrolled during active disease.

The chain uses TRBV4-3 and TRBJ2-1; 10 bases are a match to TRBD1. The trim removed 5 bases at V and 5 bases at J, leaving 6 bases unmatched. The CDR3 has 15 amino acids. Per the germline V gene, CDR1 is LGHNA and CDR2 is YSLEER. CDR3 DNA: TGCGCCAGCAGCTTTGCCGGGACAGGGGACAATGAGCAGTTCTTC. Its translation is CASSFAGTGDNEQFF.

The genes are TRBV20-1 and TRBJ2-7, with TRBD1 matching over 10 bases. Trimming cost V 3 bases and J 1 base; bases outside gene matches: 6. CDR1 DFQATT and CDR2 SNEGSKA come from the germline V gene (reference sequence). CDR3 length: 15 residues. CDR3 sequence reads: CSASRGQGSSYEQYF. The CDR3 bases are TGCAGTGCTAGTAGGGGACAGGGGTCTTCCTACGAGCAGTACTTC.

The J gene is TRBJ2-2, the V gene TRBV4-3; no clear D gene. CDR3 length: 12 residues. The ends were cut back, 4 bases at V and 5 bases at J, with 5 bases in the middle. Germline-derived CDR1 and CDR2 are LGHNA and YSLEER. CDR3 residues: CASSRVTGELFF. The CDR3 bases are TGCGCCAGCAGCCGCGTGACCGGGGAGCTGTTTTTT.

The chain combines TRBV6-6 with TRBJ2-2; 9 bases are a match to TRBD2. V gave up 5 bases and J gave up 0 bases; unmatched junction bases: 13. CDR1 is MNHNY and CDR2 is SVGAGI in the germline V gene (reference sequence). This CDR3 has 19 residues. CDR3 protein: CASSPLRLAGSSNTGELFF. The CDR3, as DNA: TGTGCCAGCAGTCCCCTTCGGCTAGCGGGATCCTCGAACACCGGGGAGCTGTTTTTT.

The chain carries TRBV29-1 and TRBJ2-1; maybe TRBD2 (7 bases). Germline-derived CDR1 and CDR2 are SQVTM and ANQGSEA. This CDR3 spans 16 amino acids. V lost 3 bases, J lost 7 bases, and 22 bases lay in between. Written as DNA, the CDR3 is TGCAGCGTTGAGGGGGCGGGAGTGGCCCCGACGAATGAGCAGTTCTTC. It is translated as CSVEGAGVAPTNEQFF.

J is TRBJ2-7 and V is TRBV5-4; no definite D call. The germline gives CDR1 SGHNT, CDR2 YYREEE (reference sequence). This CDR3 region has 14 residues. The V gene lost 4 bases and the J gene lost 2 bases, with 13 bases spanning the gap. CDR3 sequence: CASSLGENPYEQYF. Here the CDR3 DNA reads TGTGCCAGCAGCCTAGGAGAAAATCCCTACGAGCAGTACTTC.

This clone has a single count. CDR3 nucleotide sequence: TGTGCCAGCAGGTATACAGGGGCTCCCAATCAGCCCCAGCATTTT. Its protein is CASRYTGAPNQPQHF. The rearrangement uses TRBV6-5 and TRBJ1-5; 7 bases agree with TRBD1. Germline V gene data show CDR1 as MNHEY and CDR2 as SVGAGI. There are 15 residues in the CDR3. V shed 6 bases and J 3 bases; nucleotides not matched to a gene: 8.

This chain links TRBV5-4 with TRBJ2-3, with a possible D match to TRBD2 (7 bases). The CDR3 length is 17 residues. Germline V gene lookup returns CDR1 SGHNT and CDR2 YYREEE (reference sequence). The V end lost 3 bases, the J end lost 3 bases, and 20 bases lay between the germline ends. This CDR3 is CASSSRPEGGRTDTQYF. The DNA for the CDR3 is TGTGCCAGCAGCTCACGACCCGAGGGGGGGAGAACAGATACGCAGTATTTT.

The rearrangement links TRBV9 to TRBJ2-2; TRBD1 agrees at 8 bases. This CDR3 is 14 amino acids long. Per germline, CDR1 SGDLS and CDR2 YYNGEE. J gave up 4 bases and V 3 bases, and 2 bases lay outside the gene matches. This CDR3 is CASSGTGSTGELFF. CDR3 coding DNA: TGTGCCAGCAGCGGGACAGGGAGCACCGGGGAGCTGTTTTTT.

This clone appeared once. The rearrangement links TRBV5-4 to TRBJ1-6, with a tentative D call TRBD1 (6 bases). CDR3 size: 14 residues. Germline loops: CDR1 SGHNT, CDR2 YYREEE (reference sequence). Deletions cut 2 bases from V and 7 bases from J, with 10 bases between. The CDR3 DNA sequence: TGTGCCAGCAGCTTCAGGGGTCCCAATTCACCCCTCCACTTT. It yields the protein CASSFRGPNSPLHF.

The CDR3, as DNA: TGCAGCGTTGCCCGGGGTCGTGGGGATACGCAGTATTTT. It codes for CSVARGRGDTQYF. The chain recombines TRBV29-1 with TRBJ2-3; D is perhaps TRBD2 (5 bases). Germline V lookup: CDR1 SQVTM, CDR2 ANQGSEA. Trimming took 4 bases from V and 6 from J, leaving 14 bases between them. The CDR3 runs to 13 residues.

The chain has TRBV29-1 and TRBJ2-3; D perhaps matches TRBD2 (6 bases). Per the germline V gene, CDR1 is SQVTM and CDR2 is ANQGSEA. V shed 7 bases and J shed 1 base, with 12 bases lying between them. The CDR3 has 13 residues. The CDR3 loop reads CSGRASRTDTQYF. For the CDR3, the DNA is TGCAGCGGGAGGGCCAGCCGCACAGATACGCAGTATTTT.

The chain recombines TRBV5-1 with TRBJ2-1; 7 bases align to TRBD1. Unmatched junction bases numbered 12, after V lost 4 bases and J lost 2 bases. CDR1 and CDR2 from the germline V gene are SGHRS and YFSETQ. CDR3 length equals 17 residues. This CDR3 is CASSVTFLGGTYNEQFF. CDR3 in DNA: TGCGCCAGCAGCGTAACGTTCCTAGGGGGCACCTACAATGAGCAGTTCTTC.

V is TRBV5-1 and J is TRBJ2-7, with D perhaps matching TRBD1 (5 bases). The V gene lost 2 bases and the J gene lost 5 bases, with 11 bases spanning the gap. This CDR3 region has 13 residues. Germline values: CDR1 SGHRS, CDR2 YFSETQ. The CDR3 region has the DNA TGCGCCAGCAGCTTAGTGTTGGGGCACGAGCAGTACTTC. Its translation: CASSLVLGHEQYF.

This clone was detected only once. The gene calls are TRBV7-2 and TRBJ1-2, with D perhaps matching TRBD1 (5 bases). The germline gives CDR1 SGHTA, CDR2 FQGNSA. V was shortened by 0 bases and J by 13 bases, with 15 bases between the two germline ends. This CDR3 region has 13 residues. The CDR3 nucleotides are TGTGCCAGCAGCTTAGCTGGGGGAGGTGGGGGCACCTTC. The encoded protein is CASSLAGGGGGTF.

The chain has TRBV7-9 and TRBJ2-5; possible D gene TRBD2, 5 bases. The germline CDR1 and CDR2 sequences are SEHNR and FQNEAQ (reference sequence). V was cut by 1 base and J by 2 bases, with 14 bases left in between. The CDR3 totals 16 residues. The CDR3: CASSLGWRPLQETQYF. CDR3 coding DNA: TGTGCCAGCAGCTTAGGCTGGAGGCCCTTACAAGAGACCCAGTACTTC.

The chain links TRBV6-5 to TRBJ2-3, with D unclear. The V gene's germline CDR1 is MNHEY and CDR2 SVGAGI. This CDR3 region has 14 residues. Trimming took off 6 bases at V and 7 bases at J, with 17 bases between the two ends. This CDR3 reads CASRSTGFFNTQYF. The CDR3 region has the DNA TGTGCCAGCAGGTCTACCGGGTTCTTTAATACGCAGTATTTT.

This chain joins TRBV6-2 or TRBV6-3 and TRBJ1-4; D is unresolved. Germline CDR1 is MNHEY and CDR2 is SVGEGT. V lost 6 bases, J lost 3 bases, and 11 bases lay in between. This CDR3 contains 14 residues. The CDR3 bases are TGTGCCAGCAGCCGAAGTGGAGCTAATGAAAAACTGTTTTTT. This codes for CASSRSGANEKLFF.

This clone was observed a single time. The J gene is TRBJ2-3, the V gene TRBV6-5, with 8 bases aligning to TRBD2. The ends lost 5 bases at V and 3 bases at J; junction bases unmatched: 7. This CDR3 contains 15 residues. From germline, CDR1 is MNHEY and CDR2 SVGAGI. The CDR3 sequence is CASSRTGLATDTQYF. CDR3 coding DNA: TGTGCCAGCAGTCGAACAGGACTAGCAACAGATACGCAGTATTTT.

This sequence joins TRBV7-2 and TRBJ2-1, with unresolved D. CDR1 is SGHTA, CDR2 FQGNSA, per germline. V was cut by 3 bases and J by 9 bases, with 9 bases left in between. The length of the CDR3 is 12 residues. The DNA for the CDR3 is TGTGCCAGCAGCTTCCCCTTCGGTGAGCAGTTCTTC. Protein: CASSFPFGEQFF.

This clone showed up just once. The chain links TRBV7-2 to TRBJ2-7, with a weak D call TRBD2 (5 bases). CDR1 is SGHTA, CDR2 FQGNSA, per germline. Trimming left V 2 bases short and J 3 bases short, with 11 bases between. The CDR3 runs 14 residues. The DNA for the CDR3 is TGTGCCAGCAGCTTACGGGGAGAAGTCTACGAGCAGTACTTC. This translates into CASSLRGEVYEQYF.